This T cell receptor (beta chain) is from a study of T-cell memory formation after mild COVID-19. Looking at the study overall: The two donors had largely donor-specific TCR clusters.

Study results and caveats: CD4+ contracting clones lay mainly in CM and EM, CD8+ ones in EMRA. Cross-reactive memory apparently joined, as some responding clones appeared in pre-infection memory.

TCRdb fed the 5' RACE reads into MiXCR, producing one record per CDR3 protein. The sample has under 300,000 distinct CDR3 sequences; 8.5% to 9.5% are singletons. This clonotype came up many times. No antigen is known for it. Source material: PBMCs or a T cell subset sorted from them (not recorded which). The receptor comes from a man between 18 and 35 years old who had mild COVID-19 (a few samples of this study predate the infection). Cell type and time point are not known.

CDR3 bases: TGTGCCAGCAGCTTCGATATGAACACTGAAGCTTTCTTT. As protein: CASSFDMNTEAFF. V usage is TRBV7-9 and J usage is TRBJ1-1; the D is unclear. The CDR3 spans 13 residues. Germline-derived CDR1 and CDR2 are SEHNR and FQNEAQ (reference sequence). V was clipped by 3 bases and J by 0 bases, with 5 bases between them.